Each of the 28 T cell receptor beta chains below was sequenced from the same sample in a study of T cells in Graves' hyperthyroidism and ophthalmopathy. TCR beta CDR3 sequences were amplified from RNA transcripts. In the first-round RT-PCR of the TCR CDR3, the HTBI primer set was used. MiXCR, run by TCRdb on the multiplex PCR reads, gives a single entry per CDR3 protein. Of roughly 650,000 distinct CDR3 sequences listed, around 15% were seen once; the top ten hold 2.5% to 4%. The specimen sequenced was blood. These receptors were obtained from a middle-aged woman with Graves' ophthalmopathy.

Turning to this clonotype: A much larger clone differs from this one at a single base, so this may be a read error. The J gene is TRBJ2-1, the V gene TRBV20-1, with a tentative D call TRBD1 (6 bases). The CDR3 is 12 amino acids. V was pared by 6 bases and J by 8 bases, with 14 bases between. Germline V gene sequence: CDR1 DFQATT, CDR2 SNEGSKA (reference sequence). The CDR3 nucleotides read TGCAGTGCCGAAACACAGGGTTATGAGCAGTTCTTC. The encoded protein is CSAETQGYEQFF.

The chain has TRBV20-1 and TRBJ2-5; either TRBD1 or TRBD2 may fit D (5 bases each). The length of the CDR3 is 14 residues. From germline, CDR1 is DFQATT and CDR2 SNEGSKA (reference sequence). Trimming took off 6 bases at V and 4 bases at J, with 18 bases between the two ends. The CDR3 protein is CSASLGTRGETQYF. The DNA for the CDR3 is TGCAGTGCCTCCCTCGGGACCCGGGGAGAGACCCAGTACTTC.

This clonotype was seen at least ten times. The rearrangement uses TRBV3-1 and TRBJ1-2; no clear D gene. Trimming removed 3 bases from V and 0 bases from J, with 5 bases in between. The CDR3 consists of 13 residues. Germline CDR1 is LGHDT and CDR2 is YNNKEL (reference sequence). CDR3 region: CASSQGSNYGYTF. CDR3 coding DNA: TGTGCCAGCAGCCAGGGCTCTAACTATGGCTACACCTTC.

This clonotype was detected ten times or more. DNA for the CDR3: TGTGCCAGCAGTGCGAGCGGGGGACAAGAGACCCAGTACTTC. It yields the protein CASSASGGQETQYF. This chain connects TRBV6-1 to TRBJ2-5; 8 bases are shared with TRBD2. The CDR3 runs to 14 residues. V was clipped by 4 bases and J by 2 bases; unmatched bases: 3. Looked up from germline, CDR1 is MNHNS and CDR2 is SASEGT.

At least ten counts were recorded for this clonotype. J is TRBJ2-3 and V is TRBV5-1, with a possible D match to TRBD2 (6 bases). The CDR3 consists of 16 residues. Germline V gene lookup returns CDR1 SGHRS and CDR2 YFSETQ. Trimming shortened V by 1 base and J by 4 bases, and 16 bases separated the two germline ends. The CDR3 bases are TGCGCCAGCAGCTTGTTCCACGGGAGTGTCTCAGATACGCAGTATTTT. Translation: CASSLFHGSVSDTQYF.

This clonotype was recorded at least ten times. The chain links TRBV11-2 to TRBJ1-4; tentatively, D is TRBD1 (6 bases). V was pared by 3 bases and J by 2 bases, with 28 bases between. This CDR3 is 21 amino acids long. Germline CDR1 and CDR2: SGHAT and FQNNGV. Here the CDR3 DNA reads TGTGCCAGCAGCTTTTCGATACTTCAGCGAGGGGGGATATTGACTAATGAAAAACTGTTTTTT. Amino acids: CASSFSILQRGGILTNEKLFF.

This chain connects TRBV4-1 to TRBJ2-2, with TRBD2 matching 7 bases. CDR3 size: 16 residues. V shed 1 base, J shed 3 bases, and the junction held 5 bases outside the gene matches. Germline CDR1 and CDR2: MGHRA and YSYEKL. CDR3 loop: CASSQGGGYYTGELFF. CDR3 DNA: TGCGCCAGCAGCCAAGGCGGGGGTTACTACACCGGGGAGCTGTTTTTT.

Only a few counts were recorded for this clonotype. It is unclear where the CDR3 begins or ends on the DNA, so no DNA is shown, and the CDR3 is as TCRdb lists it. The chain carries TRBV12-3 or TRBV12-4 and TRBJ2-7. The CDR3 is 15 amino acids long, termini counted. This chain's CDR3 is CASSSSDGSSYEQYF.

There are many counts of this clonotype. The V and J genes are TRBV3-1 and TRBJ2-3, with 8 nucleotides matching TRBD2. The CDR3 covers 16 residues. The V gene end was trimmed by 4 bases and the J gene end by 5 bases; junction bases not matched to a gene: 11. Germline CDR1 is LGHDT and CDR2 is YNNKEL (reference sequence). CDR3 in DNA: TGTGCCAGCAGCCCACCCGGGGGGGGGCTTGGAGATACGCAGTATTTT. Protein: CASSPPGGGLGDTQYF.

This clonotype was observed many times. The rearrangement joins TRBV30 to TRBJ2-3, with TRBD2 identical over 9 bases. Germline values: CDR1 GTSNPN, CDR2 SVGIG (reference sequence). V lost 5 bases to trimming and J lost 3 bases; unmatched junction nucleotides: 3. CDR3 length: 13 amino acids. CDR3 sequence: CAWSGLATDTQYF. The CDR3 bases are TGTGCCTGGTCAGGACTAGCGACAGATACGCAGTATTTT.

This clonotype has more than one count but fewer than ten. This chain uses TRBV28 with TRBJ2-1; TRBD2 agrees at 10 bases. The junction had 15 bases not matched to a gene; V was cut back by 8 bases and J by 8 bases. The CDR3 runs to 16 residues. Germline CDR1 is MDHEN and CDR2 is SYDVKM. Here the CDR3 reads CASAPGTSDIVHEQFF. The CDR3 DNA is TGTGCCAGCGCACCAGGGACTAGCGATATCGTCCATGAGCAGTTCTTC.

With respect to this clonotype: A much larger clone sits a single nucleotide away, making a read error possible. The chain carries TRBV6-5 and TRBJ2-7; D not resolved. This CDR3 contains 16 residues. V was trimmed by 0 bases and J by 1 base, leaving 13 bases between them. In germline, CDR1 is MNHEY, CDR2 SVGAGI. The CDR3 nucleotides read TGTGCCAGCAGTTACTCGTATGGAGAAGGATCCTACGAGCAGTACTTC. This translates into CASSYSYGEGSYEQYF.

At least ten counts were recorded for this clonotype. The rearrangement joins TRBV20-1 to TRBJ1-2; D is undetermined. The CDR3 runs 13 residues. Germline CDR1 and CDR2: DFQATT and SNEGSKA (reference sequence). V lost 6 bases and J lost 1, with 12 bases in between. In DNA, the CDR3 is TGCAGTGCCCCTCTGATTAGTAACTATGGCTACACCTTC. It codes for CSAPLISNYGYTF.

The J gene is TRBJ1-2, the V gene TRBV3-1; the match to TRBD1 covers 7 bases. The CDR3 loop spans 18 amino acids. Germline assignment: CDR1 LGHDT and CDR2 YNNKEL (reference sequence). V gave up 3 bases and J gave up 3 bases; unmatched junction bases: 16. The CDR3 here is CASSQRAMTGMRDYGYTF. CDR3 sequence (DNA): TGTGCCAGCAGCCAGCGGGCAATGACAGGGATGAGGGACTATGGCTACACCTTC.

This clonotype was seen repeatedly, ten times or more. The gene calls are TRBV2 and TRBJ1-6; D is unresolved. The CDR3 contains 14 residues. Trimming took off 10 bases at V and 0 bases at J, with 10 bases between the two ends. Germline V gene lookup returns CDR1 SNHLY and CDR2 FYNNEI. This CDR3 is CATKGSSYNSPLHF. CDR3 bases: TGTGCCACAAAAGGGAGCTCCTATAATTCACCCCTCCACTTT. Variable domain in full (rest from reference TRBV2 and TRBJ1-6): EPEVTQTPSHQVTQMGQEVILRCVPISNHLYFYWYRQILGQKVEFLVSFYNNEISEKSEIFDDQFSVERPDGSNFTLKIRSTKLEDSAMYFCATKGSSYNSPLHFGNGTRLTVT.

With regard to this clonotype: This may be a read error, as it is one base from a much larger clone. J is TRBJ1-1 and V is TRBV3-1; D not certain. Per germline, CDR1 LGHDT and CDR2 YNNKEL (reference sequence). The CDR3 loop spans 16 amino acids. CDR3 amino acids: CASSQGPRAGNTEASF. The CDR3 region has the DNA TGTGCCAGCAGCCAAGGCCCGCGGGCGGGGAACACTGAAGCTTCCTTT. Full variable domain (rest looked up from reference TRBV3-1 and TRBJ1-1): DTAVSQTPKYLVTQMGNDKSIKCEQNLGHDTMYWYKQDSKKFLKIMFSYNNKELIINETVPNRFSPKSPDKAHLNLHINSLELGDSAVYFCASSQGPRAGNTEASFGQGTRLTVV.

This clonotype has a handful of counts. The CDR3 region is CASSFSGSTEQFF. CDR3 DNA sequence: TGTGCCAGCAGCTTTAGCGGGAGTACTGAGCAGTTCTTC. The chain is built from TRBV7-3 and TRBJ2-1; TRBD2 agrees at 9 bases. Germline CDR1 reads SGHTA; CDR2 reads FQGTGA. This CDR3 is built from 13 residues. V gave up 3 bases and J gave up 9 bases; unmatched junction bases: 3. The entire variable domain, with the rest obtained from reference TRBV7-3 and TRBJ2-1, is as follows: GAGVSQTPSNKVTEKGKYVELRCDPISGHTALYWYRQSLGQGPEFLIYFQGTGAADDSGLPNDRFFAVRPEGSVSTLKIQRTERGDSAVYLCASSFSGSTEQFFGPGTRLTVL.

The sample holds one count of this clonotype. One base away lies a much larger clone, so this may be a sequencing read error. The chain employs TRBV2 and TRBJ2-7; no reliable D call. Germline lookup yields CDR1 SNHLY and CDR2 FYNNEI. The germline V and J ends were trimmed by 11 bases and 5 bases, with 16 bases remaining between them. CDR3 length equals 12 residues. CDR3 in amino acids: CASTTQVNEQYF. The DNA for the CDR3 is TGTGCCTCCACAACACAAGTCAACGAGCAGTACTTC.

Many counts were recorded for this clonotype. V usage is TRBV5-1 and J usage is TRBJ2-3, with D perhaps TRBD1 (5 bases). V dropped 0 bases and J dropped 2 bases, with 10 bases sitting between them. This CDR3 is 15 amino acids long. Germline-derived CDR1 and CDR2 are SGHRS and YFSETQ. CDR3 amino acids: CASSLATAITDTQYF. In DNA form, the CDR3 reads TGCGCCAGCAGCTTGGCGACAGCTATCACAGATACGCAGTATTTT.

This clonotype was counted only a few times. CDR3 residues: CASSRLRDTEAFF. Written as DNA, the CDR3 is TGCGCCAGCAGCCGGCTTCGGGACACTGAAGCTTTCTTT. The chain has TRBV4-1 and TRBJ1-1, with no clear D. The CDR3 sequence is 13 residues long. CDR1 is MGHRA, CDR2 YSYEKL, per germline. Trimming pared 4 bases from V and 3 bases from J, leaving 9 bases between.

The chain links TRBV19 to TRBJ2-5, with TRBD1 as a possible D gene (6 bases). Trimming removed 6 bases at V and 7 bases at J, with 18 bases between. Germline values: CDR1 LNHDA, CDR2 SQIVND (reference sequence). This CDR3 contains 14 residues. The DNA for the CDR3 is TGTGCCAGTAGGGACACCCCTTTAGGGGGGACCCAGTACTTC. Protein: CASRDTPLGGTQYF.

This clonotype was seen once. This may stem from a read error, because a much larger clone lies one nucleotide away. The chain employs TRBV7-2 and TRBJ2-7, with 7 bases fitting TRBD2. The CDR3 is 15 residues long. The ends lost 3 bases at V and 5 bases at J; junction bases unmatched: 10. Per germline, CDR1 SGHTA and CDR2 FQGNSA. CDR3 sequence: CASSLSRGSGHEQYF. CDR3 sequence (DNA): TGTGCCAGCAGCTTGTCTCGCGGGAGTGGTCACGAGCAGTACTTC.

The J gene is TRBJ2-7, the V gene TRBV5-6, with 8 bases fitting TRBD1. The germline gives CDR1 SGHDT, CDR2 YYEEEE. The CDR3 spans 14 residues. Losses at the gene ends were 3 bases for V and 7 bases for J; bases not matched to a gene: 9. CDR3: CASSYWTGMGEQYF. The CDR3 coding sequence is TGTGCCAGCAGCTATTGGACAGGGATGGGTGAGCAGTACTTC.

V is TRBV12-3 or TRBV12-4 and J is TRBJ1-4; 9 bases are a match to TRBD1. Trimming at V came to 6 bases and at J to 8 bases, leaving 7 bases not matched to a gene. The CDR3 spans 14 residues. The CDR3 reads CASSQTGGDEKLFF. Here the CDR3 DNA reads TGTGCCAGCAGCCAAACAGGGGGCGACGAAAAACTGTTTTTT.

This clonotype was seen at least ten times. Mismatch with germline at one junction end may stem from a read error. This chain joins TRBV20-1 and TRBJ2-7; 7 bases line up with TRBD1. This CDR3 is 14 amino acids long. Germline lookup yields CDR1 DFQATT and CDR2 SNEGSKA (reference sequence). As DNA, the CDR3 is TGCAGTGCACACCCAGGGGGTCCGTCCTACAAGCAGTACTTC. Its translation is CSAHPGGPSYKQYF.

The chain recombines TRBV6-5 with TRBJ1-1; no clear D gene. Germline V gives CDR1 MNHEY, CDR2 SVGAGI. The CDR3 covers 14 residues. The V end lost 0 bases, the J end lost 2 bases, and 7 bases lay between the germline ends. The CDR3 loop is CASSYSGINTEAFF. The DNA of the CDR3 is TGTGCCAGCAGTTACTCGGGGATTAACACTGAAGCTTTCTTT.

The sample holds many counts of this clonotype. This chain joins TRBV12-3 or TRBV12-4 and TRBJ1-4; D gene unclear. Trimming shortened V by 5 bases and J by 0 bases, and 4 bases separated the two germline ends. The CDR3 contains 13 residues. This CDR3 reads CASSDATNEKLFF. The CDR3 nucleotides read TGTGCCAGCAGTGATGCAACTAATGAAAAACTGTTTTTT.

This clonotype was found many times. CDR3 in DNA: TGCAGTGCTACCCAACTAGCGGGATGGAACGAGTACGAGCAGTACTTC. This encodes CSATQLAGWNEYEQYF. The chain links TRBV20-1 to TRBJ2-7, with 10 bases that match TRBD2. Germline V gene sequence: CDR1 DFQATT, CDR2 SNEGSKA (reference sequence). With V trimmed by 4 bases and J by 4 bases, 13 bases remained unmatched. This CDR3 is built from 16 residues.